Here is one TCR beta chain with its context. This record belongs to a study of blood T cells in healthy people across ages. Germline CDR1 SGHAT, CDR2 FQNNGV. This CDR3 spans 15 amino acids. Trimming took off 6 bases at V and 7 bases at J, with 22 bases between the two ends. Next came a second PCR, run for about 7 to 12 cycles, which used a sample-barcoded 5' primer along with a J-beta primer mix. Individual samples furnished no less than 2.5 million CDR3-containing paired-end reads apiece. A single record per CDR3 protein comes from TCRdb applying MiXCR to the 5' RACE reads. The sample contains 1.5 million to 2 million distinct CDR3 sequences, roughly 27% of which appear only once.

This TCR was recovered from a young woman in good health. The rearrangement links TRBV11-2 to TRBJ2-7; no reliable D call. Sequenced material: blood. Here the CDR3 reads CASSWVESSYNEQYF. Written as DNA, the CDR3 is TGTGCCAGCAGTTGGGTGGAGAGCTCCTACAATGAGCAGTACTTC.